These 32 T cell receptor beta chains were sequenced from one sample in a study of T-cell reconstitution after alpha-beta-depleted transplantation in children. The authors prepared the TCRbeta library with unique molecular identifiers. TCRdb called the PCR reads again in MiXCR, with one record for every CDR3 protein. The repertoire consists of fewer than 120,000 distinct CDR3 sequences, with 10% to 13% occurring once and the leading ten covering approximately 7.9%. The sequencing here drew on PBMCs from the stem cell graft donor, taken from the stem cell graft. The source of these receptors is a human donor who donated a stem cell graft to a child with acute lymphoblastic leukemia.

This clonotype was found many times. The V gene is TRBV24-1, the J gene TRBJ2-3; the match to TRBD2 covers 9 bases. The germline V gene encodes CDR1 KGHDR and CDR2 SFDVKD. V gave up 4 bases and J gave up 1 base; unmatched junction bases: 5. The CDR3 length is 16 residues. CDR3 sequence reads: CATSDFSGGGTDTQYF. The CDR3 DNA reads TGTGCCACCAGTGACTTTAGCGGGGGCGGCACAGATACGCAGTATTTT.

This clonotype was counted a few times. The V gene is TRBV5-5, the J gene TRBJ2-1, with D tentatively TRBD2 (6 bases). CDR3 size: 17 residues. Deletions cut 4 bases from V and 4 bases from J, with 21 bases between. From germline, CDR1 is SGHKS and CDR2 YYEKEE (reference sequence). This CDR3 is CASSPAPTSLGYNEQFF. The CDR3, as DNA: TGTGCCAGCAGCCCGGCACCCACTAGCCTGGGGTACAATGAGCAGTTCTTC.

There are a few counts of this clonotype. V gene TRBV2 combines with J gene TRBJ2-3, with 10 bases that match TRBD2. The junction had 12 bases not matched to a gene; V was cut back by 6 bases and J by 3 bases. Germline CDR1 and CDR2: SNHLY and FYNNEI. This CDR3 region has 17 residues. The CDR3, as DNA: TGTGCCAGCAGAGAGGGGAGAAGCGGGGGGGCAACAGATACGCAGTATTTT. Protein: CASREGRSGGATDTQYF. The whole variable domain, filled in from reference TRBV2 and TRBJ2-3, reads EPEVTQTPSHQVTQMGQEVILRCVPISNHLYFYWYRQILGQKVEFLVSFYNNEISEKSEIFDDQFSVERPDGSNFTLKIRSTKLEDSAMYFCASREGRSGGATDTQYFGPGTRLTVL.

The chain has TRBV12-3 or TRBV12-4 and TRBJ1-6; D is unresolved. This CDR3 has 14 residues. V dropped 3 bases and J dropped 6 bases, with 9 bases sitting between them. CDR3 coding DNA: TGTGCCAGCAGTTTGTGGGGAATTAATTCACCCCTCCACTTT. Protein: CASSLWGINSPLHF.

A few counts support this clonotype. This chain links TRBV19 with TRBJ2-5; 13 nucleotides line up with TRBD2. Germline trimming cut 10 bases from V and 2 bases from J; bases unmatched to any gene: 13. The CDR3 totals 17 residues. In germline, CDR1 is LNHDA, CDR2 SQIVND (reference sequence). CDR3 sequence: CATRARGLAGTQETQYF. As DNA, the CDR3 is TGTGCCACCCGAGCCAGGGGACTAGCGGGGACTCAAGAGACCCAGTACTTC.

This clonotype has at least ten counts. This chain connects TRBV5-1 to TRBJ1-2; weak D call: TRBD1 (5 bases). The CDR3 is made up of 14 amino acids. Germline-derived CDR1 and CDR2 are SGHRS and YFSETQ. Trimming cost V 0 bases and J 1 base, with 7 bases left between them. The CDR3 sequence: CASSLDRNNYGYTF. The DNA of the CDR3 is TGCGCCAGCAGCTTGGACAGGAATAACTATGGCTACACCTTC.

Comments on this clonotype: Without the conserved terminal phenylalanine or tryptophan, this CDR3 likely stems from a read error. The CDR3 sequence is CAGSINEKLFL. The CDR3 DNA is TGTGCCGGCAGTATTAATGAAAAACTGTTTTTG. This chain links TRBV12-3 or TRBV12-4 with TRBJ1-4, with no clear D. The CDR3 sequence is 11 residues long.

This clonotype occurred many times. The rearrangement uses TRBV12-3 or TRBV12-4 and TRBJ1-4; unclear D gene. The CDR3 is 14 amino acids. V lost 6 bases and J 2 bases, leaving 10 bases between the germline ends. The CDR3 DNA reads TGTGCCAGCAGGGCAAGGTCGACTAATGAAAAACTGTTTTTT. It codes for CASRARSTNEKLFF.

This clonotype was counted at least ten times. The chain links TRBV10-2 to TRBJ2-1; D gene ambiguous. The germline V gene encodes CDR1 WSHSY and CDR2 SAAADI. The CDR3 covers 15 residues. With 3 bases removed from V and 3 bases from J, the gap between germline ends came to 12 bases. The CDR3 DNA is TGCGCCAGCAGTGACACAACAGATAACTACAATGAGCAGTTCTTC. Translating it yields CASSDTTDNYNEQFF.

This clonotype was picked up many times. The chain uses TRBV25-1 and TRBJ2-7; D gene uncertain. V lost 2 bases to trimming and J lost 6 bases, with 8 bases between them. The length of the CDR3 is 12 residues. Germline V CDR1 and CDR2: MGHDK, SYGVNS. This CDR3 reads CASSETPGEQYF. For the CDR3, the DNA is TGTGCCAGCAGTGAAACCCCTGGCGAGCAGTACTTC.

At least ten counts were recorded for this clonotype. The CDR3 coding sequence is TGTGCCAGCCTACGGACCGAGACCCAGTACTTC. Translating it yields CASLRTETQYF. The chain employs TRBV12-3 or TRBV12-4 and TRBJ2-5; D is undetermined. V was cut by 8 bases and J by 5 bases, with 9 bases left in between. This CDR3 spans 11 amino acids.

V usage is TRBV4-2 and J usage is TRBJ2-1, with 8 bases fitting TRBD2. In germline, CDR1 is LGHNA, CDR2 YNFKEQ. The CDR3 totals 20 residues. The V segment lost 4 bases and the J segment 2 bases; nucleotides outside the gene matches: 19. The CDR3 DNA reads as TGTGCCAGCAGCCCCGGGCCCCCGGGACTAGTATACCGTACCTACAATGAGCAGTTCTTC. The encoded protein is CASSPGPPGLVYRTYNEQFF.

In this sample, this clonotype turned up many times. The chain uses TRBV4-3 and TRBJ2-7, with a possible D match to TRBD1 (5 bases). The CDR3 spans 14 residues. Between the trimmed V and J ends, which lost 4 bases and 1 base, there was a span of 11 bases. CDR1 LGHNA and CDR2 YSLEER come from the germline V gene. The CDR3 DNA sequence: TGCGCCAGCAGCCCCGGAGACAGTTCCTACGAGCAGTACTTC. Translated: CASSPGDSSYEQYF.

This clonotype has just a few counts. A single base separates this from a much larger clone, so it may be a read error. The V gene is TRBV20-1, the J gene TRBJ2-4; D not resolved. CDR1 DFQATT and CDR2 SNEGSKA come from the germline V gene (reference sequence). The CDR3 sequence is 12 residues long. CDR3 DNA: TGCAGTGCTAGAGACTTAGAAAACAGTCAGTACTTC. The encoded protein is CSARDLENSQYF.

This clonotype has more than one count but fewer than ten. The J gene is TRBJ2-5, the V gene TRBV5-4; D remains ambiguous. Germline V gives CDR1 SGHNT, CDR2 YYREEE (reference sequence). V dropped 4 bases and J dropped 5 bases, with 12 bases sitting between them. This CDR3 region has 13 residues. CDR3 nucleotide sequence: TGTGCCAGCAGCCTCGGGCTTGGCGAGACCCAGTACTTC. It is translated as CASSLGLGETQYF.

In this sample, this clonotype turned up many times. In DNA form, the CDR3 reads TGTGCCAGCAGCTTAGAAGGCAGGGGGCGAGGATCGCGGGAGACCTACGAGCAGTACTTC. Amino acid sequence: CASSLEGRGRGSRETYEQYF. The J gene is TRBJ2-7, the V gene TRBV7-9, with a weak D call TRBD1 (8 bases). The CDR3 consists of 20 residues. Trimming left V 1 base short and J 2 bases short, with 27 bases between. Germline loops: CDR1 SEHNR, CDR2 FQNEAQ (reference sequence).

This clonotype has a count of ten or more. J is TRBJ2-2 and V is TRBV6-5; D not resolved. Germline CDR1 and CDR2: MNHEY and SVGAGI. This CDR3 contains 16 residues. Trimming removed 3 bases at V and 3 bases at J, with 14 bases between. The CDR3 is CASSYQPAEYTGELFF. The CDR3 nucleotides are TGTGCCAGCAGTTATCAACCCGCGGAGTACACCGGGGAGCTGTTTTTT.

This clonotype was observed many times. The rearrangement joins TRBV6-6 to TRBJ2-5; the D is unclear. This CDR3 is 13 amino acids long. Germline CDR1 reads MNHNY; CDR2 reads SVGAGI (reference sequence). V lost 5 bases and J lost 3, with 10 bases in between. CDR3 residues: CASSTLRKETQYF. In DNA, the CDR3 is TGTGCCAGCAGTACACTTAGAAAAGAGACCCAGTACTTC.

This clonotype was seen repeatedly, ten times or more. Written as DNA, the CDR3 is TGCGCCAGCAGCTTGGAGGCTAGCCGTGCAGATACGCAGTATTTT. Residues: CASSLEASRADTQYF. The gene calls are TRBV5-1 and TRBJ2-3, with a tentative D call TRBD2 (5 bases). The CDR3 is made up of 15 amino acids. Looked up from germline, CDR1 is SGHRS and CDR2 is YFSETQ. Trimming took off 0 bases at V and 4 bases at J, with 12 bases between the two ends.

This clonotype has just a few counts. The J gene is TRBJ1-5, the V gene TRBV18; the D is unclear. The V end lost 5 bases, the J end lost 0 bases, and 8 bases lay between the germline ends. The CDR3 covers 14 residues. CDR1 KGHSH and CDR2 LQKENI come from the germline V gene. CDR3 DNA: TGTGCCAGCTCATCCGGCTATAGCAATCAGCCCCAGCATTTT. It is translated as CASSSGYSNQPQHF. The entire variable domain, with the rest obtained from reference TRBV18 and TRBJ1-5, is as follows: NAGVMQNPRHLVRRRGQEARLRCSPMKGHSHVYWYRQLPEEGLKFMVYLQKENIIDESGMPKERFSAEFPKEGPSILRIQQVVRGDSAAYFCASSSGYSNQPQHFGDGTRLSIL.

This clonotype has at least ten counts. V usage is TRBV12-3 or TRBV12-4 and J usage is TRBJ1-3, with D uncertain. This CDR3 has 14 amino acids. Trimming took 3 bases from V and 2 from J, leaving 8 bases between them. The DNA of the CDR3 is TGTGCCAGCAGTTTGAGGGAGGCTGGAAACACCATATATTTT. It translates to CASSLREAGNTIYF.

Only a few counts were recorded for this clonotype. For the CDR3, the DNA is TGTGCCTGGAACCCTGACTACTCCAGCTCCTACAATGAGCAGTTCTTC. Translated, it gives CAWNPDYSSSYNEQFF. This sequence joins TRBV30 and TRBJ2-1; D may be TRBD2 (5 bases). The germline V and J ends were trimmed by 4 bases and 0 bases, with 16 bases remaining between them. The CDR3 spans 16 residues. CDR1 GTSNPN and CDR2 SVGIG come from the germline V gene (reference sequence).

This clonotype was counted at least ten times. The chain combines TRBV7-2 with TRBJ2-3; 13 bases match TRBD2. With 0 bases clipped from V and 2 bases from J, the junction kept 5 bases outside the gene matches. CDR3 length: 18 residues. CDR1 and CDR2 (germline): SGHTA, FQGNSA. The CDR3 spells CASSLARTSGGITDTQYF. The CDR3 nucleotides are TGTGCCAGCAGCTTAGCCCGGACTAGCGGGGGAATCACAGATACGCAGTATTTT.

This clonotype was recorded at least ten times. CDR3 DNA sequence: TGCAGTGCTAGAGGGGCCCCTGGAGCGGGAGATTCCCTCTTCTACAATGAGCAGTTCTTC. The encoded protein is CSARGAPGAGDSLFYNEQFF. The chain employs TRBV20-1 and TRBJ2-1; the match to TRBD2 covers 8 bases. The germline CDR1 and CDR2 sequences are DFQATT and SNEGSKA (reference sequence). This CDR3 is built from 20 residues. V was clipped by 1 base and J by 3 bases; unmatched bases: 20.

This clonotype was counted at least ten times. The CDR3: CASSLEGADNYGYTF. The DNA for the CDR3 is TGCGCCAGCAGCTTGGAAGGGGCGGATAACTATGGCTACACCTTC. This chain uses TRBV5-1 with TRBJ1-2, with D possibly TRBD1 on 5 matching bases. The germline V and J ends were trimmed by 0 bases and 1 base, with 10 bases remaining between them. This CDR3 comprises 15 residues. Per the germline V gene, CDR1 is SGHRS and CDR2 is YFSETQ.

This clonotype came up many times. J is TRBJ2-1 and V is TRBV24-1, with 8 nucleotides matching TRBD2. This CDR3 is built from 14 residues. V was pared by 4 bases and J by 5 bases, with 3 bases of the junction left unmatched. Germline V gene lookup returns CDR1 KGHDR and CDR2 SFDVKD. DNA of the CDR3: TGTGCCACCAGTGAGCTAGCGGGCCACAATGAGCAGTTCTTC. Residues: CATSELAGHNEQFF.

A few counts support this clonotype. This chain connects TRBV6-2 or TRBV6-3 to TRBJ2-1; no clear D gene. V lost 2 bases, J lost 0 bases, and 5 bases lay in between. The CDR3 has 14 amino acids. Germline V gene sequence: CDR1 MNHEY, CDR2 SVGEGT. The CDR3 sequence: CASSYISSYNEQFF. CDR3 DNA sequence: TGTGCCAGCAGTTACATAAGCTCCTACAATGAGCAGTTCTTC.

This clonotype was detected ten times or more. The V and J genes are TRBV7-9 and TRBJ2-2; either TRBD1 or TRBD2 may supply D (5 bases each). The V gene lost 3 bases and the J gene lost 1 base, with 12 bases spanning the gap. The CDR3 length is 16 residues. Germline V gives CDR1 SEHNR, CDR2 FQNEAQ (reference sequence). The CDR3 protein is CASSFGLGVNTGELFF. The DNA for the CDR3 is TGTGCCAGCAGCTTTGGTTTGGGGGTGAACACCGGGGAGCTGTTTTTT.

This clonotype was counted at least ten times. CDR3 residues: CSVEARQGLQPHYGYTF. The CDR3 DNA sequence: TGCAGCGTTGAAGCTAGACAGGGTCTCCAACCCCACTATGGCTACACCTTC. V is TRBV29-1 and J is TRBJ1-2; the match to TRBD1 covers 7 bases. Trimming took 1 base from V and 3 from J; bases not matched to a gene: 14. From germline, CDR1 is SQVTM and CDR2 ANQGSEA. The CDR3 extends over 17 amino acids.

This clonotype showed up many times. This chain links TRBV27 with TRBJ2-7; TRBD1 matches at 11 bases. The ends lost 10 bases at V and 5 bases at J; junction bases unmatched: 4. The CDR3 covers 12 residues. The germline V gene has CDR1 MNHEY and CDR2 SMNVEV (reference sequence). The CDR3 coding sequence is TGTGCCATCGGACAGGGGGCCCACGAGCAGTACTTC. It specifies CAIGQGAHEQYF.

This clonotype came up many times. V and J are TRBV5-1 and TRBJ2-5; no reliable D call. Trimming stripped 4 bases from V and 5 bases from J, with 12 bases between. The CDR3 covers 13 residues. In germline, CDR1 is SGHRS, CDR2 YFSETQ. The CDR3 is CASSTGPLETQYF. The DNA of the CDR3 is TGCGCCAGCAGCACGGGCCCTTTGGAGACCCAGTACTTC.

This clonotype was detected ten times or more. CDR3 bases: TGTGCCATCAGTGAGGGACAGGGAAGAGAGCAGTACTTC. It specifies CAISEGQGREQYF. J is TRBJ2-7 and V is TRBV10-3; 8 bases fit TRBD1. V lost 2 bases to trimming and J lost 7 bases; unmatched junction nucleotides: 4. Germline lookup yields CDR1 ENHRY and CDR2 SYGVKD. This CDR3 region has 13 residues.